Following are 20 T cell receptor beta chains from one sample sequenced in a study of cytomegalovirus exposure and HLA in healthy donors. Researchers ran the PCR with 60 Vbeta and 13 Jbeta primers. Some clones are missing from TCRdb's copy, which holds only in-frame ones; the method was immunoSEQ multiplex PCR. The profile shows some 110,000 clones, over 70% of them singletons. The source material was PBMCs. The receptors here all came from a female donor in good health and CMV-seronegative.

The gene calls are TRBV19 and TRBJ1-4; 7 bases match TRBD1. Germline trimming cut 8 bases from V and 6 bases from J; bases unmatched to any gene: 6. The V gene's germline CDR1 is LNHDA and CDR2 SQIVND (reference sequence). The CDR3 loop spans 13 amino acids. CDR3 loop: CASGDSIYEKLFF. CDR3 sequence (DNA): TGTGCCAGTGGGGACAGCATTTATGAAAAACTGTTTTTT.

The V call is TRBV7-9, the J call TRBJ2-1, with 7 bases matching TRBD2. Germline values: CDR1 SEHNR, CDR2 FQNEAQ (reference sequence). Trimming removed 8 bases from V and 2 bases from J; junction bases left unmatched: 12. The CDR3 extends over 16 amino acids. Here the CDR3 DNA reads TGTGCCAGCCAATCAGCCGGACTAGGTCCCTACAATGAGCAGTTCTTC. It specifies CASQSAGLGPYNEQFF.

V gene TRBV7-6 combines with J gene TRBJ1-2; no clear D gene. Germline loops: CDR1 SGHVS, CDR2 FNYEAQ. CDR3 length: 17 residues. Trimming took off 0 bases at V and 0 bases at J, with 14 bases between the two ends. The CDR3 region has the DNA TGTGCCAGCAGCTTAGCGGGCAGTACCTCAACTAACTATGGCTACACCTTC. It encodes CASSLAGSTSTNYGYTF.

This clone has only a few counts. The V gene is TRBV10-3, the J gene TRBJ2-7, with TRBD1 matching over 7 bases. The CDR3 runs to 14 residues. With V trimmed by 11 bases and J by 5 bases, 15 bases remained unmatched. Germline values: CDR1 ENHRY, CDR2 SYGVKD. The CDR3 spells CAAAPGTEGDEQYF. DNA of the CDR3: TGTGCCGCCGCGCCCGGGACAGAAGGAGACGAGCAGTACTTC.

In DNA, the CDR3 is TGTGCCAGCAGCCCCTGGTACGGGAGTGGGATCGAGCAGTACTTC. It yields the protein CASSPWYGSGIEQYF. V is TRBV27 and J is TRBJ2-7; TRBD2 is a possible D gene (6 bases). CDR1 is MNHEY, CDR2 SMNVEV, per germline (reference sequence). The CDR3 is 15 amino acids. V shed 6 bases and J shed 6 bases, with 21 bases lying between them.

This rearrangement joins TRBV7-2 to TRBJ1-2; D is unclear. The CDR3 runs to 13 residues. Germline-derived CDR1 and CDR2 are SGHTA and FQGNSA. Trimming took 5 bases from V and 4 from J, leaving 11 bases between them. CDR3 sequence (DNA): TGTGCCAGCAGCCGCGACATCAGCTATGGCTACACCTTC. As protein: CASSRDISYGYTF. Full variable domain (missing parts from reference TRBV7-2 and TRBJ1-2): GAGVSQSPSNKVTEKGKDVELRCDPISGHTALYWYRQSLGQGLEFLIYFQGNSAPDKSGLPSDRFSAERTGGSVSTLTIQRTQQEDSAVYLCASSRDISYGYTFGSGTRLTVV.

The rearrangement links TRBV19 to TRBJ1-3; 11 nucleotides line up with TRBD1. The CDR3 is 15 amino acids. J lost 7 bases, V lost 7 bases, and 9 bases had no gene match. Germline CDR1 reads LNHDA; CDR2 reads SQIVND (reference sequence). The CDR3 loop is CASIPDRGRWNTIYF. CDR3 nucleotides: TGTGCCAGTATCCCGGACAGGGGGCGATGGAACACCATATATTTT.

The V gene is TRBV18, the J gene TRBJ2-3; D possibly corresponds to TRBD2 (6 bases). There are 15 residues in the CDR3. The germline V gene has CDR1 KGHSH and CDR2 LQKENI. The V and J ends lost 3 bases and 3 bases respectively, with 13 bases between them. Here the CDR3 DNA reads TGTGCCAGCTCACCGAGCCGGGGGAGGACAGATACGCAGTATTTT. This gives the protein CASSPSRGRTDTQYF.

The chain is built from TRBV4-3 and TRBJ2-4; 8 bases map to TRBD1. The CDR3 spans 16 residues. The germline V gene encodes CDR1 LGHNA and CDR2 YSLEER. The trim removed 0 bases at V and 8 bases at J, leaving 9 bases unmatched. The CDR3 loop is CASSQDLNRGWDIQYF. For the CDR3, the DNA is TGCGCCAGCAGCCAAGATCTGAACAGGGGGTGGGACATTCAGTACTTC.

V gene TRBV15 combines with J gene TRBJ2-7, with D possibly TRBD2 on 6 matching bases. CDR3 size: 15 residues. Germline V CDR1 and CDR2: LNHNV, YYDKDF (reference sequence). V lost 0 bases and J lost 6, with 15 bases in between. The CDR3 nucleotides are TGTGCCACCAGCAGAGATGGAGGGCACCCCTCCGAGCAGTACTTC. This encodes CATSRDGGHPSEQYF.

In nucleotides, the CDR3 is TGTGCCAGCAGCCCGACGGTGACTCGCGAGCAGTACTTC. Protein sequence: CASSPTVTREQYF. The V and J genes are TRBV7-6 and TRBJ2-7; D is unresolved. V shed 5 bases and J shed 6 bases, with 14 bases lying between them. Germline assignment: CDR1 SGHVS and CDR2 FNYEAQ. The CDR3 has 13 amino acids.

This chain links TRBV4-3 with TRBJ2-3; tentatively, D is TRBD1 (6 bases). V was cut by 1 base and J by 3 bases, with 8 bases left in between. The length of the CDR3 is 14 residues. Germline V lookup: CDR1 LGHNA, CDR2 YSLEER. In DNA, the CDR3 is TGCGCCAGCAGCCAAGCGGGGACAACAGATACGCAGTATTTT. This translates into CASSQAGTTDTQYF.

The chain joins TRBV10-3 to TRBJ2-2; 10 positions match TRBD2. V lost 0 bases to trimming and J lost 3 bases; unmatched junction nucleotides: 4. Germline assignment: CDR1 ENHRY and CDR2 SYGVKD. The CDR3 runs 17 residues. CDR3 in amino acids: CAISESLLAGYTGELFF. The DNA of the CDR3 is TGTGCCATCAGTGAGTCGCTACTAGCGGGATACACCGGGGAGCTGTTTTTT.

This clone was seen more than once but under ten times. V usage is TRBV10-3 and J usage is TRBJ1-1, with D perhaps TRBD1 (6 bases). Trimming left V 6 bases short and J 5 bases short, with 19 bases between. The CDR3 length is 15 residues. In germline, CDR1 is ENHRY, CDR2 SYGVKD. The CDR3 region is CAISWDGGERTEAFF. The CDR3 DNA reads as TGTGCCATCAGCTGGGATGGGGGCGAAAGAACTGAAGCTTTCTTT.

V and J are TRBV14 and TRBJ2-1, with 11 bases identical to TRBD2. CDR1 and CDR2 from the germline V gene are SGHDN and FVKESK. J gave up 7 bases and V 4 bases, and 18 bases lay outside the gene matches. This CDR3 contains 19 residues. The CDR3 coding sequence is TGTGCCAGCAGCCGGGTCGTCTCTAGCGGGAGGCCTACGGGGAATGAGCAGTTCTTC. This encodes CASSRVVSSGRPTGNEQFF.

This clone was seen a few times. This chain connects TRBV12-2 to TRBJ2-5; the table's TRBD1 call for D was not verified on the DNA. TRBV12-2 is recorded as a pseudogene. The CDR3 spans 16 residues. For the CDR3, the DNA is TGTGCAAGTGGGGGTGGTTTGACAGGGAAGATAGAGACCCAGTACTTC. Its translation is CASGGGLTGKIETQYF.

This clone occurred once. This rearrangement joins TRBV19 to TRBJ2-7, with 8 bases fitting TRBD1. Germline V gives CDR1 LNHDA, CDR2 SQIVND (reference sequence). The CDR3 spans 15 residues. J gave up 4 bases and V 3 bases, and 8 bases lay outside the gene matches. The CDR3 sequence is CASSIPTGVGYEQYF. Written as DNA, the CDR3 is TGTGCCAGTAGTATCCCGACAGGGGTGGGATACGAGCAGTACTTC.

The CDR3 DNA is TGTGCCAGTAGAACTCTGATGTTAGCGGGAAGGACCGAGCAGTTCTTC. Amino acid sequence: CASRTLMLAGRTEQFF. This chain links TRBV19 with TRBJ2-1, with TRBD2 identical over 8 bases. Trimming took 6 bases from V and 10 from J; bases not matched to a gene: 17. The V gene's germline CDR1 is LNHDA and CDR2 SQIVND (reference sequence). The CDR3 extends over 16 amino acids.

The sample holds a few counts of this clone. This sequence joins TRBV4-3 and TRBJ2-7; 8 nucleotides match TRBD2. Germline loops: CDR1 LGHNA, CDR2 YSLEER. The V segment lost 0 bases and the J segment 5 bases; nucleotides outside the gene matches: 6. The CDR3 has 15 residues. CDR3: CASSQDRFGRDEQYF. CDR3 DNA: TGCGCCAGCAGCCAAGATCGATTCGGGAGGGACGAGCAGTACTTC.

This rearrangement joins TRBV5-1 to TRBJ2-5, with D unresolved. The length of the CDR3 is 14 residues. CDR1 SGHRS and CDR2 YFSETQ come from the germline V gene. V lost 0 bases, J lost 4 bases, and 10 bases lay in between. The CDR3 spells CASSLEPSLETQYF. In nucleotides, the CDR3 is TGCGCCAGCAGCTTGGAACCCAGTTTAGAGACCCAGTACTTC.